This T cell receptor (beta chain) derives from a study of blood T cell repertoires in COVID-19. About the study: The origin of the acute and convalescent COVID-19 samples was the United States, Italy and Spain.

This clone appeared a few times. Individuals drawn from about 26 US areas were roughly 18 to 100 years old. V was pared by 3 bases and J by 7 bases, with 10 bases between. The CDR3 runs 13 residues. CDR1 and CDR2 from the germline V gene are LNHDA and SQIVND (reference sequence). Study processing details: Reference gene primer amplification in the assay estimated nucleated cell counts. Generated by immunoSEQ multiplex PCR, the TCRdb table keeps only in-frame clones and is missing some. The DNA was the basis for D and trimming; V, J and clone size are from that table. Found here are some 220,000 clones, 85% to 90% of them singletons; the top ten hold over 3%.

The chain carries TRBV19 and TRBJ1-3; tentative D call: TRBD1 (5 bases). This TCR derives from a woman between 50 and 59 years old in a cohort exposed to, infected with or recovered from COVID-19 (not recorded which). Sequencing was carried out using PBMCs or T cells enriched from blood (not recorded which). The CDR3 loop is CASSMGLGNTIYF. CDR3 in DNA: TGTGCCAGTAGTATGGGGCTGGGGAACACCATATATTTT.